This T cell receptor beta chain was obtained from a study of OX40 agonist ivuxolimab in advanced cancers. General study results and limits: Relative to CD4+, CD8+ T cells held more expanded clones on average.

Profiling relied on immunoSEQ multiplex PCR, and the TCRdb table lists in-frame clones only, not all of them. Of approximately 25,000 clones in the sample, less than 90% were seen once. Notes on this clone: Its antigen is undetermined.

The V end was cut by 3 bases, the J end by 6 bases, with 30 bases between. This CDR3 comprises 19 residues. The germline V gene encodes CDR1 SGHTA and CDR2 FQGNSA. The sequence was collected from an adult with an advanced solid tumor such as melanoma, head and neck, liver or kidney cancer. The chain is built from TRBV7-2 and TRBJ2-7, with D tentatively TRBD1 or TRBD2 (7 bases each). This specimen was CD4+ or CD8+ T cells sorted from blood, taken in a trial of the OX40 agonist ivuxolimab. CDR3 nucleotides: TGTGCCAGCAGCTTCGACAGGGAAGGGCGTTCGGCGGGGAGGGGCGAGCAGTACTTC. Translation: CASSFDREGRSAGRGEQYF.